This T cell receptor beta chain originates from a study of CD8 T cells in ankylosing spondylitis. TCRdb ran MiXCR on the 5' RACE reads and lists one entry per CDR3 protein. The table has about 39,000 distinct CDR3 sequences, less than 4% seen once. This clonotype came up many times. Its antigen is not identified. Study-wide findings and caveats: The study identified a TCR beta motif of under ten highly homologous variants that appeared characteristic of ankylosing spondylitis blood. Disease-linked clones, CD8+, were relatively rare in peripheral blood. Disease-linked clones reportedly showed significant enrichment in matched ankylosing spondylitis synovial fluid.

Per the germline V gene, CDR1 is SGDLS and CDR2 is YYNGEE. This CDR3 contains 15 residues. Trimming cost V 0 bases and J 3 bases, with 10 bases left between them. This sequence was found in a male donor with ankylosing spondylitis or in good health (not recorded which). This chain links TRBV9 with TRBJ1-5; D unclear. Sequences were obtained from blood, either unsorted or a sorted T cell fraction (not recorded which). The CDR3 here is CASSVDGSLNQPQHF. The CDR3 DNA reads as TGTGCCAGCAGCGTAGACGGCAGTCTCAATCAGCCCCAGCATTTT. Full variable domain (missing parts from reference TRBV9 and TRBJ1-5): DSGVTQTPKHLITATGQRVTLRCSPRSGDLSVYWYQQSLDQGLQFLIQYYNGEERAKGNILERFSAQQFPDLHSELNLSSLELGDSALYFCASSVDGSLNQPQHFGDGTRLSIL.